This TCR beta chain was obtained from a study of cytomegalovirus exposure and HLA in healthy donors. Study-wide results and caveats: The tendency of first-cohort TCR clusters to co-occur in the 120 validation repertoires was identified by a subsequent analysis.

In regard to this clone: The antigen is undetermined.

Produced via immunoSEQ multiplex PCR; TCRdb's table is partial and in-frame only. The table includes approximately 120,000 clones, approximately 90% detected once. The CDR3 has 13 amino acids. V lost 8 bases, J lost 2 bases, and 10 bases lay in between. Germline V gene data show CDR1 as SGHTA and CDR2 as FQGNSA. The TCR originated in a woman between 18 and 29 years old in good health and CMV-seronegative. J is TRBJ1-5 and V is TRBV7-2; no definite D call. Specimen: PBMCs. The CDR3 loop is CASAGGRNQPQHF. CDR3 nucleotides: TGTGCCAGCGCTGGCGGTCGCAATCAGCCCCAGCATTTT. The full variable domain, its missing parts supplied by reference TRBV7-2 and TRBJ1-5, is GAGVSQSPSNKVTEKGKDVELRCDPISGHTALYWYRQSLGQGLEFLIYFQGNSAPDKSGLPSDRFSAERTGGSVSTLTIQRTQQEDSAVYLCASAGGRNQPQHFGDGTRLSIL.